This section outlines one T cell receptor (beta chain) sequence together with its context. Its antigen is still unknown. The sample originates from a study of shared clonotypes between healthy human individuals. Findings of the study overall: Several donors showed sharing of roughly 5% of naive CD4 clonotypes. Naive subsets typically showed greater estimated richness than memory subsets.

The CDR3 sequence is 14 residues long. V shed 8 bases and J 0 bases; nucleotides not matched to a gene: 3. Germline values: CDR1 MNHEY, CDR2 SVGAGI. The protocol was immunoSEQ multiplex PCR, while the TCRdb copy is restricted to in-frame clones and leaves out a portion. Here the sample spans 2,100,000 or so clones, around 95% being singletons. V and J are TRBV6-5 and TRBJ1-1; 10 bases map to TRBD1. This clonotype was sampled from a man between 18 and 35 years old in good health. Source material: naive CD4+ T cells sorted from blood. Regarding subset: CD45RA+ positively selected. CDR3 residues: CASRQGAMNTEAFF. Here the CDR3 DNA reads TGTGCCAGCCGACAGGGGGCAATGAACACTGAAGCTTTCTTT.